This T cell receptor beta chain was observed in a study of T-cell reconstitution after alpha-beta-depleted transplantation in children. The CDR3 has 18 amino acids. Germline CDR1 ENHRY, CDR2 SYGVKD. Trimming took off 0 bases at V and 3 bases at J, with 20 bases between the two ends. Unique molecular identifiers were used in preparing the TCRbeta library. In TCRdb, the PCR reads were re-called with MiXCR into one record per CDR3 protein. The sample records 490,000 or so distinct CDR3 sequences, about 12% being singletons. This sequence joins TRBV10-3 and TRBJ1-1; weak D call: TRBD1 (5 bases). The receptor comes from a human donor who donated a stem cell graft to a child with combined immunodeficiency. Sequences were derived from PBMCs from the stem cell graft donor, sampled from the stem cell graft. In nucleotides, the CDR3 is TGTGCCATCAGTGAGTCTTCCGACGGGTTTCAGGGCTACACTGAAGCTTTCTTT. Residues: CAISESSDGFQGYTEAFF.